This TCR beta chain was captured by sequencing in a study of blood T cell repertoires in COVID-19. Study information: Nucleic acid was either cDNA or gDNA, and it came from T cells, B-cell-depleted T cells, or PBMCs.

Participants were aged about 18 to 89 years, lived in 20 to 25 US areas, and enrolled virtually. Cohort assignment relied on participant-reported clinical history. Trimming took off 4 bases at V and 7 bases at J, with 13 bases between the two ends. This CDR3 comprises 13 residues. The V gene's germline CDR1 is MNHEY and CDR2 SVGAGI. The authors' processing: Counts of nucleated cells, estimated from reference gene primer amplification, were obtained. This table comes from immunoSEQ multiplex PCR, and its TCRdb copy is limited to in-frame clones, with some not included. For V, J and clone size, that table is used; D and trimming come from the DNA. Altogether just over 300,000 clones are present, around 91% being singletons, with the ten largest covering over 3.5%.

V is TRBV6-5 and J is TRBJ1-1, with D tentatively TRBD1 (5 bases). Sequencing was carried out using PBMCs or T cells enriched from blood (not recorded which). The TCR comes from a woman under 30 with acute COVID-19. The CDR3 DNA reads as TGTGCCAGCAGTTCCTTTCAGGGAAGTGAAGCTTTCTTT. Its translation is CASSSFQGSEAFF.